These 9 T cell receptor beta chains were all obtained from the same sample, sequenced in a study of radiation and T cells in renal cell carcinoma. Time point described: baseline pretreatment blood. The treatment denotes: 15 Gy SBRT to primary tumor, nephrectomy 4 weeks later. Sequencing used immunoSEQ multiplex PCR; TCRdb keeps in-frame clones, though not all of them. The table records 100,000 to 150,000 clones, 82% of them present only once. Here the sequenced sample was blood, taken from a patient whose treatment included radiotherapy and nephrectomy. These receptors were obtained from a woman aged 60-70 years with renal cell carcinoma.

The J gene is TRBJ1-4, the V gene TRBV15; weak D call: TRBD1 (5 bases). Germline-derived CDR1 and CDR2 are LNHNV and YYDKDF (reference sequence). The CDR3 spans 16 residues. Trimming stripped 4 bases from V and 8 bases from J, with 20 bases between. CDR3 region: CATSMPGTPRGEKLFF. Written as DNA, the CDR3 is TGTGCCACCAGCATGCCCGGGACCCCGCGTGGGGAAAAACTGTTTTTT.

The chain employs TRBV2 and TRBJ1-1; possibly TRBD1 for D (5 bases). Deletions cut 7 bases from V and 4 bases from J, with 16 bases between. The CDR3 totals 14 residues. Germline CDR1 SNHLY, CDR2 FYNNEI. CDR3 sequence (DNA): TGTGCCAGCAAAGATACAGGTCTTGGCACTGAAGCTTTCTTT. Translated: CASKDTGLGTEAFF. Drawing the rest from reference TRBV2 and TRBJ1-1, the complete variable domain is EPEVTQTPSHQVTQMGQEVILRCVPISNHLYFYWYRQILGQKVEFLVSFYNNEISEKSEIFDDQFSVERPDGSNFTLKIRSTKLEDSAMYFCASKDTGLGTEAFFGQGTRLTVV.

This clone was seen a few times. The V and J genes are TRBV7-9 and TRBJ2-5; no clear D. V dropped 2 bases and J dropped 2 bases, with 15 bases sitting between them. The CDR3 consists of 16 residues. Germline lookup yields CDR1 SEHNR and CDR2 FQNEAQ (reference sequence). CDR3 sequence: CASSLKKEGIQETQYF. The CDR3 DNA sequence: TGTGCCAGCAGCTTAAAGAAGGAAGGGATTCAAGAGACCCAGTACTTC.

V gene TRBV19 combines with J gene TRBJ1-3; D might be TRBD1 (6 bases). Germline assignment: CDR1 LNHDA and CDR2 SQIVND (reference sequence). V gave up 7 bases and J gave up 0 bases, with 22 bases separating them. The CDR3 sequence is 18 residues long. The CDR3 spells CASTGLISGQNSGNTIYF. The CDR3 DNA reads TGTGCCAGTACCGGGTTGATTTCAGGACAGAACTCTGGAAACACCATATATTTT.

This chain joins TRBV12-5 and TRBJ2-1; D remains unclear. V shed 11 bases and J shed 7 bases, with 12 bases lying between them. CDR1 is LGHNT and CDR2 is FRNRAP in the germline V gene. CDR3 length: 11 residues. CDR3 coding DNA: TGTGCTTCCCAAGGGAAAAATGAGCAGTTCTTC. Protein product: CASQGKNEQFF. The complete variable domain, with remaining parts taken from reference TRBV12-5 and TRBJ2-1, reads DARVTQTPRHKVTEMGQEVTMRCQPILGHNTVFWYRQTMMQGLELLAYFRNRAPLDDSGMPKDRFSAEMPDATLATLKIQPSEPRDSAVYFCASQGKNEQFFGPGTRLTVL.

CDR3 in amino acids: CASSLGQGSYEQYF. CDR3 nucleotides: TGTGCCAGCAGCTTGGGTCAGGGCTCCTACGAGCAGTACTTC. The genes are TRBV5-6 and TRBJ2-7, with a possible D match to TRBD1 (5 bases). The CDR3 sequence is 14 residues long. The germline V gene encodes CDR1 SGHDT and CDR2 YYEEEE. V gave up 0 bases and J gave up 0 bases, with 7 bases separating them.

The rearrangement joins TRBV7-2 to TRBJ1-1; a possible D gene is TRBD1 (6 bases). V shed 5 bases and J shed 6 bases, with 16 bases lying between them. Germline CDR1 is SGHTA and CDR2 is FQGNSA. CDR3 length equals 14 residues. The CDR3 loop is CASSKDRRDPEAFF. The CDR3 bases are TGTGCCAGCAGCAAAGACAGGAGAGACCCTGAAGCTTTCTTT. The entire variable domain, with the rest obtained from reference TRBV7-2 and TRBJ1-1, is as follows: GAGVSQSPSNKVTEKGKDVELRCDPISGHTALYWYRQSLGQGLEFLIYFQGNSAPDKSGLPSDRFSAERTGGSVSTLTIQRTQQEDSAVYLCASSKDRRDPEAFFGQGTRLTVV.

The rearrangement links TRBV4-1 to TRBJ2-7; 7 bases align to TRBD2. Germline trimming cut 4 bases from V and 5 bases from J; bases unmatched to any gene: 14. This CDR3 has 16 residues. Germline assignment: CDR1 MGHRA and CDR2 YSYEKL. CDR3 amino acids: CASSRGGSPGLDEQYF. DNA for the CDR3: TGCGCCAGCAGCCGGGGGGGAAGCCCTGGCCTGGACGAGCAGTACTTC.

V and J are TRBV5-1 and TRBJ2-4; a possible D gene is TRBD2 (6 bases). This CDR3 has 14 amino acids. The germline CDR1 and CDR2 sequences are SGHRS and YFSETQ. Trimming removed 0 bases from V and 4 bases from J, with 8 bases in between. CDR3 amino acids: CASSLVAEKNIQYF. The CDR3 DNA follows: TGCGCCAGCAGCTTGGTAGCGGAAAAAAACATTCAGTACTTC.